The source of this TCR beta chain is a study of blood T cells in healthy people across ages. Study outcomes and limitations: Both higher diversity and more naive CD4+ cells marked long-lived donors when set against aged donors.

Germline CDR1 MNHEY, CDR2 SVGEGT. Trimming left V 7 bases short and J 6 bases short, with 16 bases between. This CDR3 spans 14 amino acids. Remarks on this clonotype: What it binds is not known.

Through a sample-barcoded 5' primer and a J-beta primer mix, a second PCR was run for about 6 to 12 cycles. TCRdb re-analysed the 5' RACE reads in MiXCR, keeping a single row per CDR3 protein. The sample carries some 940,000 distinct CDR3 sequences, 25% to 30% recorded once. The same sample was also used in a study of T cells of mothers and their children.

The material sequenced was blood. The rearrangement links TRBV6-2 or TRBV6-3 to TRBJ2-1; D unclear. This clonotype was obtained from a woman in her 40s in good health. CDR3 in amino acids: CASNKMERANEQFF. Here the CDR3 DNA reads TGTGCCAGCAATAAAATGGAACGGGCCAATGAGCAGTTCTTC.